This T cell receptor beta chain comes out of a study of response to subunit inactivated influenza vaccine. Study results and limitations: New T cells are recruited in small numbers by each seasonal influenza vaccination, according to the authors' suggestion.

Each CDR3 protein gets one entry after TCRdb re-called the RT-PCR reads with MiXCR. The table shows about 700,000 distinct CDR3 sequences, with approximately 15% occurring only once. As for this clonotype: What it binds is unknown.

CDR1 and CDR2 from the germline V gene are ENHRY and SYGVKD. The V and J ends lost 2 bases and 7 bases respectively, with 11 bases between them. The CDR3 loop spans 13 amino acids. The rearrangement joins TRBV10-3 to TRBJ2-5; D possibly uses TRBD1 or TRBD2 (5 bases each). Material: PBMCs from blood, obtained 14 days before vaccination. The source of this sequence is a man in his forties or fifties who received an inactivated influenza vaccine. CDR3 sequence reads: CAISEGTLGTQYF. The CDR3 coding sequence is TGTGCCATCAGTGAGGGGACCCTTGGGACCCAGTACTTC.